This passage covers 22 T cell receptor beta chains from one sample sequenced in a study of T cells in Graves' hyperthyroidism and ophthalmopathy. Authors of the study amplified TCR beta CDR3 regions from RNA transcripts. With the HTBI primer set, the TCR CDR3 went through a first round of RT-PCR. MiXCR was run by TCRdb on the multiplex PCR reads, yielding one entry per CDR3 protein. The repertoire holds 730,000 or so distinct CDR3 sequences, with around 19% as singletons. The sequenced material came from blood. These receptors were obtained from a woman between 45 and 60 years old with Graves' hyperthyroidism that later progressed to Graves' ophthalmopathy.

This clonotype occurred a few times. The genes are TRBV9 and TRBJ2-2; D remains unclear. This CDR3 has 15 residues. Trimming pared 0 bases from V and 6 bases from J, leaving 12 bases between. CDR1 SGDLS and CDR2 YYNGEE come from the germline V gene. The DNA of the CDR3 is TGTGCCAGCAGCGTAGGATTTACGGGCGCCGGGGAGCTGTTTTTT. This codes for CASSVGFTGAGELFF.

CDR3 DNA sequence: TGTGCCAGCAGCGTGGGACAGTCTAACTATGGCTACACCTTC. The encoded protein is CASSVGQSNYGYTF. J is TRBJ1-2 and V is TRBV9, with 7 bases identical to TRBD1. Germline assignment: CDR1 SGDLS and CDR2 YYNGEE. The CDR3 covers 14 residues. With 2 bases clipped from V and 0 bases from J, the junction kept 1 base outside the gene matches. The full variable domain, with the rest looked up from reference TRBV9 and TRBJ1-2, is DSGVTQTPKHLITATGQRVTLRCSPRSGDLSVYWYQQSLDQGLQFLIQYYNGEERAKGNILERFSAQQFPDLHSELNLSSLELGDSALYFCASSVGQSNYGYTFGSGTRLTVV.

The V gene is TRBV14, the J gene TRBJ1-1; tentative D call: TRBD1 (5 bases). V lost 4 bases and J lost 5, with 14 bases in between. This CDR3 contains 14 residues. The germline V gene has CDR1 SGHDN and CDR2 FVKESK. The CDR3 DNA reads TGTGCCAGCAGCCCAAGGGGACTACGGACTGAAGCTTTCTTT. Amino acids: CASSPRGLRTEAFF.

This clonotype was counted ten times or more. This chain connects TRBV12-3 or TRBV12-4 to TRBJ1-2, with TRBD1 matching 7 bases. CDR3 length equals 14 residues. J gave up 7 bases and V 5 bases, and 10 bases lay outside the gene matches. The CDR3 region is CASSPTDRMAGYTF. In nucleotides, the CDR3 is TGTGCCAGCAGTCCAACGGACAGGATGGCTGGCTACACCTTC.

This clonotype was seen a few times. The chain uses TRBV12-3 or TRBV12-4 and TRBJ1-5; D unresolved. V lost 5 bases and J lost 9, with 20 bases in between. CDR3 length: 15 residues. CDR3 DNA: TGTGCCAGCAGTCCCCGAGACTCACCGTTGAGGCCCCAGCATTTT. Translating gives CASSPRDSPLRPQHF.

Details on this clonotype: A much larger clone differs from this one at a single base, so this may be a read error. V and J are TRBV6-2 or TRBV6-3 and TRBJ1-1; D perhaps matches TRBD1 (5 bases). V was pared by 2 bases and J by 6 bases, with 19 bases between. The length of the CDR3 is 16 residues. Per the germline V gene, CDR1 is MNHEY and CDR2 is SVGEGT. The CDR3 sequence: CASSYGYRISSPEAFF. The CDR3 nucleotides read TGTGCCAGCAGTTACGGCTACAGGATATCGTCGCCTGAAGCTTTCTTT.

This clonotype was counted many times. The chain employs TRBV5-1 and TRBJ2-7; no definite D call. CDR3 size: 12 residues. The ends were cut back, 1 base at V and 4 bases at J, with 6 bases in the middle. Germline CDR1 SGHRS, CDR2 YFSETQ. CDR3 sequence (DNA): TGCGCCAGCAGCTTGTATGAATACGAGCAGTACTTC. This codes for CASSLYEYEQYF.

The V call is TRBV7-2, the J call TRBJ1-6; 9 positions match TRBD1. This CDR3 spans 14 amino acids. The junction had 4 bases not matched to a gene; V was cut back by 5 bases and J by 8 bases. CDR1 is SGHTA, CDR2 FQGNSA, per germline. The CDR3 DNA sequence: TGTGCCAGCAGCCCATGGACAGGGGATTCACCCCTCCACTTT. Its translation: CASSPWTGDSPLHF.

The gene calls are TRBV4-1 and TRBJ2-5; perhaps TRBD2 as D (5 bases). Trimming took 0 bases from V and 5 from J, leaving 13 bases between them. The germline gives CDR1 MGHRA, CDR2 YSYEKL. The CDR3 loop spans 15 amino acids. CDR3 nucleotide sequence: TGCGCCAGCAGCCAAGACTCTCGGGGTTGGGAGACCCAGTACTTC. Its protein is CASSQDSRGWETQYF.

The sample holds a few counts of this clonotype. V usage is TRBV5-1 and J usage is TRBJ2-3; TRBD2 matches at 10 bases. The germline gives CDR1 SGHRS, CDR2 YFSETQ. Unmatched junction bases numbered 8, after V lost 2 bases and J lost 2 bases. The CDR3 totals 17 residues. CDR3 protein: CASSFLWTSGDTDTQYF. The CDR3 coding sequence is TGCGCCAGCAGCTTTCTCTGGACTAGCGGTGACACAGATACGCAGTATTTT.

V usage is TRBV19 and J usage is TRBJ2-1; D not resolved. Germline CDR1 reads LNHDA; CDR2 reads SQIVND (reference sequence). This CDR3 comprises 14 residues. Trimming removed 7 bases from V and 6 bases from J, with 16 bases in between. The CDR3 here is CASIPDSGLNEQFF. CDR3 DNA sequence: TGTGCCAGTATTCCAGACTCGGGCCTCAATGAGCAGTTCTTC.

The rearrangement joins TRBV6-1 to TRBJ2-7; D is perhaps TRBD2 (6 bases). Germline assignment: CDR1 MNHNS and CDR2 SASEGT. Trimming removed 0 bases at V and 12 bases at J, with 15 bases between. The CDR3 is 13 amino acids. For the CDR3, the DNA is TGTGCCAGCAGTGAAGCGTCTAGAACTAGCACGTACTTC. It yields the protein CASSEASRTSTYF.

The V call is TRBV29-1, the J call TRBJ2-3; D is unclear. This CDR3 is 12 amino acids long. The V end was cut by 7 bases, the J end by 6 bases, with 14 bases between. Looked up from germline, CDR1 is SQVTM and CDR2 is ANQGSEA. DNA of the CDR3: TGCAGCGCCCTGCGACCTGACGATACGCAGTATTTT. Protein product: CSALRPDDTQYF.

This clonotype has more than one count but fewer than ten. CDR3 DNA: TGTGCCAGCAGCGTAGGGCAGGGGGTAAGGGTGCAGTACTTC. Translation: CASSVGQGVRVQYF. The rearrangement joins TRBV9 to TRBJ2-7, with 7 bases that match TRBD1. Trimming at V came to 0 bases and at J to 9 bases, leaving 9 bases not matched to a gene. The germline V gene encodes CDR1 SGDLS and CDR2 YYNGEE. The length of the CDR3 is 14 residues.

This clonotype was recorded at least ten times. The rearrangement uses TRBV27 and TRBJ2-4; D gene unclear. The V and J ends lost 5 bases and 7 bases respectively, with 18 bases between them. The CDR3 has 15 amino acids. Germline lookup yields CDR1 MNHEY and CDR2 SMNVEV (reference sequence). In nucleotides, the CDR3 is TGTGCCAGCAGTCAATTCCCCGACTCGACGAACATTCAGTACTTC. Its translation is CASSQFPDSTNIQYF.

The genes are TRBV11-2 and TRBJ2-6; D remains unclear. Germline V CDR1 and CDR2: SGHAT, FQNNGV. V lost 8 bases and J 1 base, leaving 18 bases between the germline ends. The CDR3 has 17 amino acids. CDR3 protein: CASSQTPPKSGANVLTF. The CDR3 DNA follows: TGTGCCAGCTCACAAACCCCCCCGAAGTCTGGGGCCAACGTCCTGACTTTC.

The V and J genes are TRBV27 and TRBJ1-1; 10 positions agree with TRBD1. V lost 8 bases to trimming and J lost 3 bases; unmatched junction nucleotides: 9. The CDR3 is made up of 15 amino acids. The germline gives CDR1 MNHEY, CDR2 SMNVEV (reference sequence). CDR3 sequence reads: CASRDRGDFYTEAFF. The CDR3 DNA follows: TGTGCCAGCCGGGACAGGGGTGATTTTTACACTGAAGCTTTCTTT.

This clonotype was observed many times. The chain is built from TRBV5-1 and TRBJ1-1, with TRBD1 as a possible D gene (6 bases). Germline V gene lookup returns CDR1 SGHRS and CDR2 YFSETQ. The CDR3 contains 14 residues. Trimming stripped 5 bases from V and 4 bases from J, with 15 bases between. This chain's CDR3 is CASRASRGSTEAFF. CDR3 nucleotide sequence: TGCGCCAGCAGGGCATCCAGGGGATCCACTGAAGCTTTCTTT.

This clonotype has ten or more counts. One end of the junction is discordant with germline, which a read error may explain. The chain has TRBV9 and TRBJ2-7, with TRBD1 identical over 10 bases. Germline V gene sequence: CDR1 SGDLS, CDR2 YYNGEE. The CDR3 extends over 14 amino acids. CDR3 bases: TGCGCCAGCAGCCCGGGACAGGGGTTTTACGAGCAGTACTTC. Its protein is CASSPGQGFYEQYF.

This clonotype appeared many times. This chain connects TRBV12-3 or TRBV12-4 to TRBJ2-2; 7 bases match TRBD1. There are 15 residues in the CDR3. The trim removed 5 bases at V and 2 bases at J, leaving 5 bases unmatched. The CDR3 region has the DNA TGTGCCAGCAGTCCAAGGGGGCACAACACCGGGGAGCTGTTTTTT. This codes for CASSPRGHNTGELFF.

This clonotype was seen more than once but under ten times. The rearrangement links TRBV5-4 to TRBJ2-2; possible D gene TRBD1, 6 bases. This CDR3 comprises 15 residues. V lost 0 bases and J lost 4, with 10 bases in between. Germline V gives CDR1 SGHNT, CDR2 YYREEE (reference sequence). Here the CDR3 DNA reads TGTGCCAGCAGCTTGGACGGACAGATCACCGGGGAGCTGTTTTTT. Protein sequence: CASSLDGQITGELFF. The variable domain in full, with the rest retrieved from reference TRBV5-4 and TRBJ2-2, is ETGVTQSPTHLIKTRGQQVTLRCSSQSGHNTVSWYQQALGQGPQFIFQYYREEENGRGNFPPRFSGLQFPNYSSELNVNALELDDSALYLCASSLDGQITGELFFGEGSRLTVL.

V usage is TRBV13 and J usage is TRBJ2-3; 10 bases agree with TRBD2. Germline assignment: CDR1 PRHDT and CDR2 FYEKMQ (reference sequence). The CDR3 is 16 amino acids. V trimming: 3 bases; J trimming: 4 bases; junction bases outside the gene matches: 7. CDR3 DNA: TGTGCCAGCAGCTTCCCGGAGCGGGGGGGCGCAGATACGCAGTATTTT. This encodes CASSFPERGGADTQYF.